This is a list of T cell receptor beta chains from one sample in a study of T cells after somatic rescue of genetic block. Sequencing used immunoSEQ multiplex PCR; TCRdb keeps in-frame clones, though not all of them. The table shows tens of thousands of clones, with roughly 90% occurring only once. The specimen sequenced was peripheral blood mononuclear cells (PBMCs). The receptors come from a man in his forties. Both conserved end residues are part of each CDR3. The D gene is left open where the match is weak. Size is stated for part of the rows, as once, few or many counts, or as a class when the clone is expanded.

clone_size | d_call | j_call | v_call | cdr3_nt | cdr3_aa
. | . | TRBJ1-1 | TRBV29-1 | TGCAGCGTTGCTACCCTAGGGAACACTGAAGCTTTCTTT | CSVATLGNTEAFF
. | TRBD1 | TRBJ2-7 | TRBV11-2 | TGTGCCAGCAGCCCGCCGGGACAGGGCTCCTACGAGCAGTACTTC | CASSPPGQGSYEQYF
. | TRBD2 | TRBJ2-5 | TRBV11-3 | TGTGCCAGCAGCCACAGGACTAGCGACCAAGAGACCCAGTACTTC | CASSHRTSDQETQYF
. | . | TRBJ2-4 | TRBV28 | TGTGCCAGCAAGACCATGGGGCGATATGGGGTGTTAGCCAAAAACATTCAGTACTTC | CASKTMGRYGVLAKNIQYF
. | . | TRBJ2-3 | TRBV28 | TGTGCCAGCAGTTTCTCGGGGCGGGCACGCACAGATACGCAGTATTTT | CASSFSGRARTDTQYF
. | . | TRBJ2-7 | TRBV14 | TGTGCCAGCAGCCAAGATCCGGGAGCATACGAGCAGTACTTC | CASSQDPGAYEQYF
. | . | TRBJ2-1 | TRBV4-1 | TGCGCCAGCGATATTGGGCAGGGGATGGATGAGCAGTTCTTC | CASDIGQGMDEQFF
once | TRBD2 | TRBJ2-5 | TRBV5-1 | TGCGCCAGCAGCTTGACTAGCGGGGGGCGCTCATCGGACCAAGAGACCCAGTACTTC | CASSLTSGGRSSDQETQYF
. | TRBD2 | TRBJ2-1 | TRBV5-4 | TGTGCCAGCAGCGTCGCTGGGGCTAGCGGGGGCAATGAGCAGTTCTTC | CASSVAGASGGNEQFF
. | . | TRBJ2-5 | TRBV19 | TGTGCCAGTAGTATTGCCCTAAGGCAAGAGACCCAGTACTTC | CASSIALRQETQYF
. | TRBD1 | TRBJ2-7 | TRBV10-3 | TGTGCCATCAGTGAGTTCGGACAGGGTTACGAGCAGTACTTC | CAISEFGQGYEQYF
. | . | TRBJ2-3 | TRBV12-5 | TGTGCTAGTGGTTCCCCCAGAGGGCCCACAGATACGCAGTATTTT | CASGSPRGPTDTQYF
. | . | TRBJ1-2 | TRBV19 | TGTGCCAGTAGCCAGGACATTACCTATGGCTACACCTTC | CASSQDITYGYTF
. | . | TRBJ2-1 | TRBV15 | TGTGCCACCAGCACTTCATTGGAGGGGGCCGTTGAGCAGTTCTTC | CATSTSLEGAVEQFF
. | . | TRBJ1-2 | TRBV28 | TGTGCCAGCAGCGCGACCCACAGAGGCGGCTACACCTTC | CASSATHRGGYTF
. | . | TRBJ2-6 | TRBV19 | TGTGCCAGTAGCCCCTGGCGCGCTGGGGCCAACGTCCTGACTTTC | CASSPWRAGANVLTF
. | TRBD2 | TRBJ2-1 | TRBV28 | TGTGCCAGCAGTCCCACTAGCGGGGACTACAATGAGCAGTTCTTC | CASSPTSGDYNEQFF
. | . | TRBJ1-2 | TRBV29-1 | TGCAGCGTTCACAGGGCCCTATATGGCTACACCTTC | CSVHRALYGYTF
. | TRBD2 | TRBJ2-1 | TRBV5-4 | TGTGCCAGCAGCTTGGCTAGCGGGAGGGTAAATGAGCAGTTCTTC | CASSLASGRVNEQFF
. | TRBD2 | TRBJ2-5 | TRBV14 | TGTGCCAGCAGCCCAAAGCGGGCTAGCGGGGGTTACCAAGAGACCCAGTACTTC | CASSPKRASGGYQETQYF
. | . | TRBJ1-2 | TRBV27 | TGTGCCAGCAGTTTAACCTCCCAGTGGGGCTACACCTTC | CASSLTSQWGYTF
. | TRBD2 | TRBJ2-3 | TRBV7-3 | TGTGCCAGCAGCGAAACTAGCGGGGGGGCTATAGATACGCAGTATTTT | CASSETSGGAIDTQYF
once | . | TRBJ2-2 | TRBV6-5 | TGTGCCAGCAGTTACGGGCTAGTTAACACCGGGGAGCTGTTTTTT | CASSYGLVNTGELFF
. | TRBD2 | TRBJ2-1 | TRBV5-1 | TGCGCCAGCAGCTCGGGACTAGCGGGGGGTTACAATGAGCAGTTCTTC | CASSSGLAGGYNEQFF
. | . | TRBJ2-7 | TRBV20-1 | TGCAGTGCTAGTTTAGGGCCCGAGCAGTACTTC | CSASLGPEQYF
. | TRBD1 | TRBJ1-6 | TRBV7-2 | TGTGCCAGCAGCTTCGGGACAGACAATTCACCCCTCCACTTT | CASSFGTDNSPLHF
. | TRBD1 | TRBJ2-1 | TRBV4-1 | TGCGCCAGCAGCCAACCTTCTTTTGGACAGGGTAAAAATGAGCAGTTCTTC | CASSQPSFGQGKNEQFF
. | TRBD1 | TRBJ2-4 | TRBV6-5 | TGTGCCAGCAGTTACGGACAGGGGGCCAAAAACATTCAGTACTTC | CASSYGQGAKNIQYF
. | TRBD2 | TRBJ2-6 | TRBV5-1 | TGCGCCAGCAGCTCCAGCGGGAGCTCTGGGGCCAACGTCCTGACTTTC | CASSSSGSSGANVLTF
. | TRBD2 | TRBJ2-7 | TRBV14 | TGTGCCAGCAGCCAGCCTAGCGGGAGGGTCGACGAGCAGTACTTC | CASSQPSGRVDEQYF
once | TRBD2 | TRBJ2-4 | TRBV5-1 | TGCGCCAGCAGCCTGGGACTAGCGGGGGGAAAACCAAACATTCAGTACTTC | CASSLGLAGGKPNIQYF
. | TRBD1 | TRBJ2-5 | TRBV7-2 | TGTGCCAGCAGCTTGACAGGGGAACAAGAGACCCAGTACTTC | CASSLTGEQETQYF
. | TRBD1 | TRBJ2-3 | TRBV30 | TGTGCCTGGAGTGGGGCAAACCCTGGGACAGGGGTGACAGATACGCAGTATTTT | CAWSGANPGTGVTDTQYF
. | . | TRBJ1-5 | TRBV7-9 | TGTGCCAGCAGCTTAAGTAGCAATCAGCCCCAGCATTTT | CASSLSSNQPQHF
. | TRBD1 | TRBJ1-5 | TRBV18 | TGTGCCAGCTCAACTCGACAGGGACGGCAGCCCCAGCATTTT | CASSTRQGRQPQHF
. | TRBD1 | TRBJ1-2 | TRBV2 | TGTGCCAGCAGCGGACAGGGCAGCTATGGCTACACCTTC | CASSGQGSYGYTF
. | TRBD2 | TRBJ2-1 | TRBV2 | TGTGCCGGCCGACTAGCGGGGGGGACCTACAATGAGCAGTTCTTC | CAGRLAGGTYNEQFF
once | TRBD2 | TRBJ2-1 | TRBV5-4 | TGTGCCAGCACGGTAGCGGGAGTTAGGGACAATGAGCAGTTCTTC | CASTVAGVRDNEQFF
. | TRBD1 | TRBJ2-1 | TRBV7-6 | TGTGCCAGCAGCCCCTCGGCCGGGACAGGGGTCGTCTACAATGAGCAGTTCTTC | CASSPSAGTGVVYNEQFF
. | . | TRBJ2-2 | TRBV29-1 | TGCAGCGTTTGGGACGCGAACACCGGGGAGCTGTTTTTT | CSVWDANTGELFF
. | . | TRBJ2-5 | TRBV6-1 | TGTGCCAGCAGTGGAACTAGGGCTGGGGAGACCCAGTACTTC | CASSGTRAGETQYF
. | TRBD1 | TRBJ2-5 | TRBV29-1 | TGCAGCGTTGCTACAGGGGGCAGGCAAGAGACCCAGTACTTC | CSVATGGRQETQYF
. | TRBD1 | TRBJ1-4 | TRBV27 | TGTGCCAGCAGGCCCGACAGGGGGCGTAAGGATAATGAAAAACTGTTTTTT | CASRPDRGRKDNEKLFF
. | . | TRBJ2-1 | TRBV19 | TGTGCCAGTAGTCAACAGGGATTTCGCAACAATGAGCAGTTCTTC | CASSQQGFRNNEQFF
. | . | TRBJ2-1 | TRBV9 | TGTGCCAGCAGCCTTAGACAGGACAATTACAATGAGCAGTTCTTC | CASSLRQDNYNEQFF
. | TRBD1 | TRBJ1-4 | TRBV28 | TGTGCCAGCATGACAGGGACTAATGAAAAACTGTTTTTT | CASMTGTNEKLFF
. | TRBD1 | TRBJ1-2 | TRBV5-4 | TGTGCCAGCAGCTTCTACAGGGGATCCAACTATGGCTACACCTTC | CASSFYRGSNYGYTF
. | TRBD1 | TRBJ1-6 | TRBV5-1 | TGCGCCAGCAGCCGTCGACAGGGGGATAATTCACCCCTCCACTTT | CASSRRQGDNSPLHF
. | . | TRBJ2-7 | TRBV11-2 | TGTGCCAGCAGCTTAGGCAGTTCCTACGAGCAGTACTTC | CASSLGSSYEQYF
. | . | TRBJ2-1 | TRBV13 | TGTGCCAGCAGCTCAACAGGGTTACCCTCCTACAATGAGCAGTTCTTC | CASSSTGLPSYNEQFF
. | TRBD2 | TRBJ2-5 | TRBV7-9 | TGTGCCAGCAGCCCAGGAAGCGGGAGCGGCCAAGAGACCCAGTACTTC | CASSPGSGSGQETQYF
. | . | TRBJ2-7 | TRBV30 | TGTGCCTGGAGCTCTGGGGGCTCCTACGAGCAGTACTTC | CAWSSGGSYEQYF
. | TRBD2 | TRBJ2-5 | TRBV6-5 | TGTGCCAGCAGTTACGTAGCGGGAGGGGAGACCCAGTACTTC | CASSYVAGGETQYF
. | . | TRBJ1-2 | TRBV28 | TGTGCCAGCAGCTTCATGCGGGTGGCTGAAGGCTACACCTTC | CASSFMRVAEGYTF
. | TRBD1 | TRBJ1-4 | TRBV29-1 | TGCAGCGCCGGTGGACAGGCGGGTGAAAAACTGTTTTTT | CSAGGQAGEKLFF
. | TRBD1 | TRBJ1-1 | TRBV28 | TGTGCCAGCAGTTCGGGGACAGGGGCCATGAACACTGAAGCTTTCTTT | CASSSGTGAMNTEAFF
. | . | TRBJ1-2 | TRBV5-4 | TGTGCCAGCAGCTTGGTGGGGGCCGACTATGGCTACACCTTC | CASSLVGADYGYTF